These T cell receptor beta chains were read from a single sample in a study of T cell changes during pregnancy in multiple sclerosis. This table comes from immunoSEQ multiplex PCR, and its TCRdb copy is limited to in-frame clones, with some not included. The table shows approximately 100,000 clones, with more than 85% occurring only once. Sample: peripheral blood, taken in the second trimester of pregnancy. These receptors originate from a female donor with multiple sclerosis, enrolled in a pregnancy study. Each CDR3 is given with its conserved first and last residue. D genes are given only for firm matches. Part of the rows lack a size; the others show once, few, many or a class for expanded clones.

clone_size	j_call	cdr3_length	v_call	d_call	cdr3_nt	cdr3_aa
.	TRBJ1-1	14	TRBV7-6	.	TGTGCCAGCAGCTTAGCTGGACAAACCACTGAAGCTTTCTTT	CASSLAGQTTEAFF
.	TRBJ2-2	17	TRBV12-1	.	TGTGCCAGCAGCTTGGCCCACCGCAGCGCGAACACCGGGGAGCTGTTTTTT	CASSLAHRSANTGELFF
.	TRBJ2-2	16	TRBV4-2	.	TGTGCCAGCAGCCAAGACGGGAGTCGTCGTACCGGGGAGCTGTTTTTT	CASSQDGSRRTGELFF
.	TRBJ2-3	20	TRBV4-1	TRBD1	TGCGCCAGCAGCCAAGATAGGGCAGGGGGCAGACCCACTACCACAGATACGCAGTATTTT	CASSQDRAGGRPTTTDTQYF
.	TRBJ1-1	16	TRBV19	TRBD1	TGTGCCAGTAGTACCCAGCGACAGGGGCTAAGGGATGAAGCTTTCTTT	CASSTQRQGLRDEAFF
once	TRBJ2-4	13	TRBV10-3	TRBD2	TGTGCCATCAGTTCGACTAGCGGGGACATTCAGTACTTC	CAISSTSGDIQYF
.	TRBJ2-5	16	TRBV19	TRBD2	TGTGCCAGTAGTGCCGCCCCGGGACTAGGTCTGGAGACCCAGTACTTC	CASSAAPGLGLETQYF
.	TRBJ2-7	14	TRBV18	.	TGTGCCAGCTCACCAGAGGTGTCCTCCTACGAGCAGTACTTC	CASSPEVSSYEQYF
.	TRBJ1-1	11	TRBV30	TRBD1	TGTGCCTGGTTGCAGGGGGGTGAAGCTTTCTTT	CAWLQGGEAFF
.	TRBJ2-7	13	TRBV27	TRBD2	TGTGCCAGCAGTACGGGACTACTCTACGAGCAGTACTTC	CASSTGLLYEQYF
few	TRBJ1-1	10	TRBV30	.	TGTGCCTGGAGGCAGGGTAAAGCTTTCTTT	CAWRQGKAFF
.	TRBJ2-7	17	TRBV7-6	TRBD2	TGTGCCAGCAGCTTGGAGCCGAGCGGGAGCATTGGCTACGAGCAGTACTTC	CASSLEPSGSIGYEQYF
.	TRBJ1-2	13	TRBV5-6	.	TGTGCCAGCAGCCGGTGGGGCAACTATGGCTACACCTTC	CASSRWGNYGYTF
.	TRBJ2-5	14	TRBV7-2	TRBD2	TGTGCCAGCAGCTCCGGACTAGCGGGAGAGACCCAGTACTTC	CASSSGLAGETQYF
.	TRBJ2-1	12	TRBV28	.	TGTGCCAGCAGCGCTTTTAGCAATGAGCAGTTCTTC	CASSAFSNEQFF
few	TRBJ1-5	13	TRBV4-2	.	TGTGCCAGCAGCCAAGACTCTAATCAGCCCCAGCATTTT	CASSQDSNQPQHF
.	TRBJ2-7	17	TRBV7-8	.	TGTGCCAGCAGCTTACCAGCGGGCCCGTCGTATGTGTACGAGCAGTACTTC	CASSLPAGPSYVYEQYF
.	TRBJ2-1	14	TRBV19	.	TGTGCCAGTAGTATGGGGGCAGGGGTGAATGAGCAGTTCTTC	CASSMGAGVNEQFF
.	TRBJ2-7	13	TRBV30	.	TGTGCCTGGAGTTCAGACAAGCGGTACGAGCAGTACTTC	CAWSSDKRYEQYF
.	TRBJ2-7	12	TRBV29-1	.	TGCAGCGCCACCGTCGGGTCCTACGAGCAGTACTTC	CSATVGSYEQYF
once	TRBJ2-1	14	TRBV7-2	TRBD2	TGTGCCAGCAGCCCGCGACTAGCGGTCAATGAGCAGTTCTTC	CASSPRLAVNEQFF
.	TRBJ1-1	16	TRBV6-6	TRBD1	TGTGCCAGCGGAAGGACAGGGGTGTCCCTGAACACTGAAGCTTTCTTT	CASGRTGVSLNTEAFF
.	TRBJ2-1	17	TRBV28	TRBD2	TGTGCCAGCAGTCTCCGGACTAGCGGGAGTCTATACAATGAGCAGTTCTTC	CASSLRTSGSLYNEQFF
.	TRBJ2-5	14	TRBV13	.	TGTGCCAGCAGCTCTTACAGGGAAGGGGAGACCCAGTACTTC	CASSSYREGETQYF
once	TRBJ2-3	16	TRBV28	TRBD2	TGTGCCAGCAGTTTCTACGGACTAGCGGGCACAGATACGCAGTATTTT	CASSFYGLAGTDTQYF
.	TRBJ2-5	13	TRBV5-1	.	TGCGCCAGCAGCTTGGACAGGGTAGAGACCCAGTACTTC	CASSLDRVETQYF
.	TRBJ1-5	14	TRBV28	TRBD1	TGTGCCAGCAGTCTACGGACAGGGCATCAGCCCCAGCATTTT	CASSLRTGHQPQHF